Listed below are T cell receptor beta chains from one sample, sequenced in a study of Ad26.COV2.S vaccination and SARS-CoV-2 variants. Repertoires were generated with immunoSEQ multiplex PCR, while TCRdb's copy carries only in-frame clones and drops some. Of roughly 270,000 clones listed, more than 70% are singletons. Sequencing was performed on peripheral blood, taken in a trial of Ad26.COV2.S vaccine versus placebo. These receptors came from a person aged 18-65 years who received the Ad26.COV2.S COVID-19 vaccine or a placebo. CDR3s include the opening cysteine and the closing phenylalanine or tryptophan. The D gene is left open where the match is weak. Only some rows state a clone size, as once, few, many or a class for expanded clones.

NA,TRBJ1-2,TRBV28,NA,CASSLNPRAGYTF,TGTGCCAGCAGTCTAAATCCCCGCGCCGGCTACACCTTC
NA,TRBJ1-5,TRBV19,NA,CASTVGGRRGQPQHF,TGTGCCAGTACCGTAGGGGGACGGAGGGGTCAGCCCCAGCATTTT
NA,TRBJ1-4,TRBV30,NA,CAWSFPGLGNEKLFF,TGTGCCTGGAGTTTTCCCGGGCTTGGTAATGAAAAACTGTTTTTT
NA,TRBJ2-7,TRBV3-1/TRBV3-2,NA,CASSQGDYEQYF,TGTGCCAGCAGCCAAGGAGACTACGAGCAGTACTTC
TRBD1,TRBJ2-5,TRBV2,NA,CASTLQGAYETQYF,TGTGCCAGCACCCTACAGGGGGCCTACGAGACCCAGTACTTC
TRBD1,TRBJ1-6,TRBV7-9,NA,CASSSSDRDLHF,TGTGCCAGCAGCTCCTCGGACAGGGACCTCCACTTT
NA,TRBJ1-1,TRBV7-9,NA,CASSSQENTEAFF,TGTGCCAGCAGCTCACAGGAGAACACTGAAGCTTTCTTT
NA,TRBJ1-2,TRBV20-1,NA,CSARQAYGYTF,TGCAGTGCTAGACAGGCATATGGCTACACCTTC
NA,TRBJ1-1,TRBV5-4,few,CASSSQNTEAFF,TGTGCCAGCAGCTCCCAGAACACTGAAGCTTTCTTT
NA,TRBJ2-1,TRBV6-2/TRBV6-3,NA,CASSFPSPPNEQFF,TGTGCCAGCAGTTTTCCTAGCCCCCCCAATGAGCAGTTCTTC
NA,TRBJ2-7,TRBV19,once,CASSSNYRDKYSYEQYF,TGTGCCAGTAGTTCGAATTACCGGGACAAGTACTCCTACGAGCAGTACTTC
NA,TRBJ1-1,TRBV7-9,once,CASSLARIMANTEAFF,TGTGCCAGCAGCTTAGCGCGAATAATGGCGAACACTGAAGCTTTCTTT
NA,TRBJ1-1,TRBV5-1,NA,CASSFSPGTEAFF,TGCGCCAGCAGCTTTTCGCCGGGCACTGAAGCTTTCTTT
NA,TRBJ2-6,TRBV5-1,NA,CASSSGQISGANVLTF,TGCGCCAGCAGCTCCGGACAGATCTCTGGGGCCAACGTCCTGACTTTC
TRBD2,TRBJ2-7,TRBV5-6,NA,CASSLLGSASGPYEQYF,TGTGCCAGCAGCTTGTTAGGGTCGGCTAGCGGTCCCTACGAGCAGTACTTC
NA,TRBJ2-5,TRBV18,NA,CASSPREEETQYF,TGTGCCAGCTCACCACGGGAAGAAGAGACCCAGTACTTC
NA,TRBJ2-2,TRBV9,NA,CASSVEGGLGPGELFF,TGTGCCAGCAGCGTAGAAGGAGGGTTGGGACCCGGGGAGCTGTTTTTT
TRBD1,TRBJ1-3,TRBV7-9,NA,CASSLVVDRTGNTIYF,TGTGCCAGCAGCTTAGTTGTGGACAGGACTGGAAACACCATATATTTT
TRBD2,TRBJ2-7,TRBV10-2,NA,CASSDAGGSYEQYF,TGCGCCAGCAGTGATGCGGGGGGCTCCTACGAGCAGTACTTC
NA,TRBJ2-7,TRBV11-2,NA,CASSRVGVVAYEQYF,TGTGCCAGCAGCAGGGTTGGTGTGGTAGCCTACGAGCAGTACTTC
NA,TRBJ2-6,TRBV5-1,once,CASSLRQASGANVLTF,TGCGCCAGCAGCTTGCGGCAGGCCTCTGGGGCCAACGTCCTGACTTTC
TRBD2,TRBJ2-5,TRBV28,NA,CASSFSGTQETQYF,TGTGCCAGCAGTTTCAGCGGGACCCAAGAGACCCAGTACTTC
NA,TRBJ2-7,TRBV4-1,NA,CASSQVGAGRTREQYF,TGCGCCAGCAGCCAAGTAGGGGCAGGGAGAACCCGCGAGCAGTACTTC
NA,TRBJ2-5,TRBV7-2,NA,CASRGRGGVQETQYF,TGTGCCAGCAGGGGGCGAGGGGGGGTCCAAGAGACCCAGTACTTC
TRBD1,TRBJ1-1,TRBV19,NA,CASKGDRAGAEAFF,TGTGCCAGTAAGGGAGACAGGGCCGGCGCTGAAGCTTTCTTT
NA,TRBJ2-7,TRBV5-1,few,CASSLGGSSYEQYF,TGCGCCAGCAGCTTGGGAGGGAGCTCCTACGAGCAGTACTTC
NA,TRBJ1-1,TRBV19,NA,CASSIAWVSEAFF,TGTGCCAGTAGTATAGCATGGGTGTCTGAAGCTTTCTTT
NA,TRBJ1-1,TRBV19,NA,CASRENTEAFF,TGTGCCAGTAGAGAAAACACTGAAGCTTTCTTT
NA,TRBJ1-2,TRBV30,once,CAWSVRGRANYGYTF,TGTGCCTGGAGTGTACGGGGCAGAGCTAACTATGGCTACACCTTC
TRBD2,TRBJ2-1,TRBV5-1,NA,CASSLVVAGAYNEQFF,TGCGCCAGCAGCTTGGTGGTAGCGGGAGCCTACAATGAGCAGTTCTTC
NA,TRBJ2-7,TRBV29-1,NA,CSVEGTSYEQYF,TGCAGCGTTGAAGGGACTTCCTACGAGCAGTACTTC
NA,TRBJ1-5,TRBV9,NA,CASSRDSHQPQHF,TGTGCCAGCAGCCGAGACAGCCATCAGCCCCAGCATTTT
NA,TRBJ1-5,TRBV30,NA,CAWSVREDQPQHF,TGTGCCTGGAGTGTACGAGAAGATCAGCCCCAGCATTTT
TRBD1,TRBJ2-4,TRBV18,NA,CASSSGWDRGNIQYF,TGTGCCAGCTCATCGGGCTGGGACAGGGGGAACATTCAGTACTTC
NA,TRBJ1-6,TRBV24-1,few,CAIPTRGNSPLHF,TGTGCCATTCCTACGAGGGGGAATTCACCCCTCCACTTT
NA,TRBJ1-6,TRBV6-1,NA,CASSDDRTGYNSPLHF,TGTGCCAGCAGTGACGACAGGACGGGGTATAATTCACCCCTCCACTTT
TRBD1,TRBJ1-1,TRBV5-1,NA,CASSLSGTGLNTEAFF,TGCGCCAGCAGCTTGTCTGGGACAGGACTGAACACTGAAGCTTTCTTT
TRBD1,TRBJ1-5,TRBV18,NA,CASSQQGAYGSNQPQHF,TGTGCCAGCTCACAACAGGGGGCATATGGAAGCAATCAGCCCCAGCATTTT
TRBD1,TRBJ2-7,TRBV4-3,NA,CASSTDRAVYEQYF,TGCGCCAGCAGCACGGACAGGGCGGTATACGAGCAGTACTTC
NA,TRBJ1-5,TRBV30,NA,CAWSQGGNQPQHF,TGTGCCTGGTCTCAGGGAGGCAATCAGCCCCAGCATTTT
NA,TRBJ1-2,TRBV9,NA,CASGGGGYTF,TGTGCCAGCGGAGGTGGGGGCTACACCTTC
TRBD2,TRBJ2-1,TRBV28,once,CASSWTSGRVNEQFF,TGTGCCAGCAGTTGGACTAGCGGGAGAGTGAATGAGCAGTTCTTC
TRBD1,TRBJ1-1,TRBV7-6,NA,CASSPRQGATNTEAFF,TGTGCCAGCAGCCCACGACAGGGAGCAACGAACACTGAAGCTTTCTTT
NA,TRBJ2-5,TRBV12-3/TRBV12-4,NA,CASSVDSWTQYF,TGTGCCAGCAGTGTGGACAGTTGGACCCAGTACTTC
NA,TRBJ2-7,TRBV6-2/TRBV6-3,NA,CASSYGLFYEQYF,TGTGCCAGCAGTTACGGGCTATTTTACGAGCAGTACTTC
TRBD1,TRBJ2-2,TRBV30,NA,CAWSVTGGTGELFF,TGTGCCTGGAGTGTAACAGGGGGTACCGGGGAGCTGTTTTTT
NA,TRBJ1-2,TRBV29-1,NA,CSTTEDGYTF,TGCAGCACTACAGAGGATGGCTACACCTTC
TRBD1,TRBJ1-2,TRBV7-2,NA,CASSLGDSYGYTF,TGTGCCAGCAGCTTAGGGGACAGCTATGGCTACACCTTC
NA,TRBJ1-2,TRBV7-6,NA,CASSPDSSYGYTF,TGTGCCAGCAGCCCCGACAGCTCTTATGGCTACACCTTC
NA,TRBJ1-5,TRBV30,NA,CAWSLDSNQPQHF,TGTGCCTGGAGTCTTGACAGCAATCAGCCCCAGCATTTT
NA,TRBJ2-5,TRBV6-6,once,CASVGGGGETQYF,TGTGCCAGCGTCGGGGGTGGCGGGGAGACCCAGTACTTC
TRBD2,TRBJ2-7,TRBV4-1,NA,CASSQNPGLAGSYEQYF,TGCGCCAGCAGCCAAAACCCGGGACTAGCGGGATCTTACGAGCAGTACTTC
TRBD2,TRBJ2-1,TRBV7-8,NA,CASSPRESGGAGNEQFF,TGTGCCAGCAGCCCCCGTGAGAGCGGGGGGGCCGGGAATGAGCAGTTCTTC
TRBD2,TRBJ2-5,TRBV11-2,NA,CASSFAGEETQYF,TGTGCCAGCAGCTTCGCGGGAGAAGAGACCCAGTACTTC
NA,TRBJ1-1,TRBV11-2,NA,CASSPRGYGAFF,TGTGCCAGCAGCCCTCGGGGATATGGAGCTTTCTTT